The source of this T cell receptor beta chain is a study of shared clonotypes between healthy human individuals. V was pared by 0 bases and J by 2 bases, with 8 bases between. Germline V CDR1 and CDR2: SGHRS, YFSETQ. This CDR3 is built from 15 residues. As originally analysed: Without quality scores, immunoSEQ junctional reads could not be filtered like full-length reads. Produced via immunoSEQ multiplex PCR; TCRdb's table is partial and in-frame only. The V and J calls and clone size are taken from that table; D and trimming were inferred from the DNA. Of roughly 1,500,000 clones in the sample, around 98.5% are singletons; the top ten hold under 0.45%. Comment on this clone: The target antigen is unknown. The same CDR3 arises from other DNA sequences in this sample as well.

Study observations and caveats: Larger estimated richness was generally recorded for naive subsets relative to memory subsets.

This chain connects TRBV5-1 to TRBJ2-2; D ambiguous. The clonotype originates from a man between 25 and 39 years old in good health. The specimen sequenced was naive CD4+ T cells sorted from blood. Regarding subset: CD45RA+ positively selected. In nucleotides, the CDR3 is TGCGCCAGCAGCTTGGTGTCTCGTAACACCGGGGAGCTGTTTTTT. Translation: CASSLVSRNTGELFF.